The 10 T cell receptor beta chains given below trace back to one sample, sequenced in a study of blood T cell repertoires in COVID-19. Clones were read by immunoSEQ multiplex PCR, and TCRdb kept only the in-frame ones, dropping some. The sample has approximately 150,000 clones, about 91% seen once. Sequencing was performed on peripheral blood. The receptors come from a human donor in a cohort sampled during active COVID-19.

The CDR3 region is CASSPGSTDTQYF. In nucleotides, the CDR3 is TGTGCCAGCAGCCCCGGGAGCACAGATACGCAGTATTTT. V is TRBV7-3 and J is TRBJ2-3, with unresolved D. Germline values: CDR1 SGHTA, CDR2 FQGTGA. The V and J ends lost 5 bases and 0 bases respectively, with 6 bases between them. This CDR3 comprises 13 residues.

This chain connects TRBV7-6 to TRBJ2-2, with a possible D match to TRBD1 (5 bases). V lost 0 bases and J 7 bases, leaving 15 bases between the germline ends. CDR1 and CDR2 (germline): SGHVS, FNYEAQ. This CDR3 contains 16 residues. The CDR3 here is CASSLARQLIVGELFF. CDR3 nucleotide sequence: TGTGCCAGCAGCTTAGCCCGACAGTTAATAGTCGGGGAGCTGTTTTTT.

The chain employs TRBV6-1 and TRBJ2-1; 9 nucleotides agree with TRBD2. Trimming removed 2 bases from V and 0 bases from J; junction bases left unmatched: 8. Germline V gene data show CDR1 as MNHNS and CDR2 as SASEGT. The CDR3 sequence is 18 residues long. The CDR3 loop is CASSESAGGLSSYNEQFF. The CDR3 region has the DNA TGTGCCAGCAGTGAATCAGCGGGGGGTTTGAGCTCCTACAATGAGCAGTTCTTC.

The genes are TRBV6-5 and TRBJ2-1, with D possibly TRBD1 on 6 matching bases. This CDR3 has 13 residues. Trimming left V 2 bases short and J 9 bases short, with 11 bases between. Germline CDR1 reads MNHEY; CDR2 reads SVGAGI. CDR3 nucleotide sequence: TGTGCCAGCAGTTACCTACTAGGGGGTGAGCAGTTCTTC. It yields the protein CASSYLLGGEQFF.

This clone has a single count. V and J are TRBV27 and TRBJ2-2; weak D call: TRBD1 (5 bases). V gave up 5 bases and J gave up 6 bases, with 13 bases separating them. The CDR3 is 14 residues long. Germline assignment: CDR1 MNHEY and CDR2 SMNVEV (reference sequence). CDR3 amino acids: CASSPQGWAGELFF. CDR3 DNA: TGTGCCAGCAGTCCTCAGGGTTGGGCCGGGGAGCTGTTTTTT.

The J gene is TRBJ1-4, the V gene TRBV29-1; D is unclear. CDR1 and CDR2 from the germline V gene are SQVTM and ANQGSEA. Trimming took off 4 bases at V and 3 bases at J, with 9 bases between the two ends. The CDR3 extends over 13 amino acids. CDR3 nucleotides: TGCAGCGTTGGGGCAGCCTCTAATGAAAAACTGTTTTTT. Translation: CSVGAASNEKLFF.

The V call is TRBV7-6, the J call TRBJ2-1; 8 nucleotides line up with TRBD2. The CDR3 contains 17 residues. The V gene end was trimmed by 5 bases and the J gene end by 2 bases; junction bases not matched to a gene: 11. Germline assignment: CDR1 SGHVS and CDR2 FNYEAQ. The CDR3 region is CASSPEVAGGTYNEQFF. For the CDR3, the DNA is TGTGCCAGCAGCCCCGAGGTCGCGGGGGGCACCTACAATGAGCAGTTCTTC.

The J gene is TRBJ1-3, the V gene TRBV6-5; D is perhaps TRBD1 (6 bases). Deletions cut 0 bases from V and 2 bases from J, with 8 bases between. Germline-derived CDR1 and CDR2 are MNHEY and SVGAGI. The CDR3 has 15 residues. This chain's CDR3 is CASSYSGHTGNTIYF. CDR3 sequence (DNA): TGTGCCAGCAGTTACTCGGGACACACTGGAAACACCATATATTTT.

V is TRBV9 and J is TRBJ2-1; 9 bases are shared with TRBD1. The CDR3 covers 16 residues. The V gene end was trimmed by 4 bases and the J gene end by 9 bases; junction bases not matched to a gene: 14. Germline CDR1 is SGDLS and CDR2 is YYNGEE. The CDR3 coding sequence is TGTGCCAGCAGCCCTCCCGGGACAGGGTGGAAGGTTGAGCAGTTCTTC. This translates into CASSPPGTGWKVEQFF.

This clone was found once. The chain combines TRBV2 with TRBJ1-5; 7 bases align to TRBD1. CDR3 size: 16 residues. J gave up 2 bases and V 4 bases, and 8 bases lay outside the gene matches. Germline V gene data show CDR1 as SNHLY and CDR2 as FYNNEI. In DNA, the CDR3 is TGTGCCAGCAGTGTTGAAGGGGGCATCGGCAATCAGCCCCAGCATTTT. It specifies CASSVEGGIGNQPQHF.